The 22 T cell receptor beta chains below were found in one sample sequenced in a study of shared clonotypes between healthy human individuals. Some clones are missing from TCRdb's copy, which holds only in-frame ones; the method was immunoSEQ multiplex PCR. The repertoire holds about 2 million clones, with roughly 94% as singletons. Terminally differentiated effector memory CD45RA+ cells were excluded from the naive CD8 cells, which were CD45RO-negative and positively selected for CCR7. Sequencing was done on a sample of naive CD8+ T cells sorted from blood. The source of these receptors is a man aged 18 to 29 in good health.

The rearrangement links TRBV27 to TRBJ1-1; D may be TRBD1 (6 bases). The CDR3 totals 15 residues. CDR1 is MNHEY and CDR2 is SMNVEV in the germline V gene (reference sequence). V lost 1 base and J lost 0, with 9 bases in between. CDR3 region: CASSLLGAMNTEAFF. The CDR3 nucleotides read TGTGCCAGCAGTTTATTGGGGGCGATGAACACTGAAGCTTTCTTT.

Regarding this clone: A read error may account for a junction end that differs from germline. The V gene is TRBV6-1, the J gene TRBJ2-7; TRBD1 is a possible D gene (5 bases). Germline V gene data show CDR1 as MNHNS and CDR2 as SASEGT. The CDR3 length is 15 residues. CDR3 sequence reads: CASTERSGFLNEQYF. As DNA, the CDR3 is TGTGCCAGCACTGAAAGGTCAGGGTTTCTCAACGAGCAGTACTTC.

The chain combines TRBV7-9 with TRBJ2-1, with 12 bases matching TRBD2. This CDR3 is built from 13 residues. The V segment lost 3 bases and the J segment 10 bases; nucleotides outside the gene matches: 1. In germline, CDR1 is SEHNR, CDR2 FQNEAQ (reference sequence). CDR3 coding DNA: TGTGCCAGCAGCTTCACTAGCGGGGGGGAGCAGTTCTTC. As protein: CASSFTSGGEQFF.

This chain joins TRBV30 and TRBJ2-1, with 7 nucleotides matching TRBD2. CDR1 is GTSNPN, CDR2 SVGIG, per germline (reference sequence). V gave up 0 bases and J gave up 7 bases; unmatched junction bases: 6. The CDR3 runs 14 residues. The CDR3 DNA is TGTGCCTGGAGTGTAGGCGGGAGCGGGAATGAGCAGTTCTTC. It yields the protein CAWSVGGSGNEQFF.

This rearrangement joins TRBV2 to TRBJ2-7; D unclear. The CDR3 covers 15 residues. Germline V gene data show CDR1 as SNHLY and CDR2 as FYNNEI. The V end lost 0 bases, the J end lost 2 bases, and 11 bases lay between the germline ends. The CDR3 here is CASSEAGEGAYEQYF. CDR3 bases: TGTGCCAGCAGTGAAGCGGGTGAAGGAGCCTACGAGCAGTACTTC.

Remarks on this clone: This sample also contains other DNA sequences that code for the same CDR3. The chain combines TRBV19 with TRBJ2-7, with D tentatively TRBD1 (6 bases). Between the trimmed V and J ends, which lost 2 bases and 0 bases, there was a span of 8 bases. CDR1 is LNHDA and CDR2 is SQIVND in the germline V gene (reference sequence). CDR3 length: 14 residues. DNA for the CDR3: TGTGCCAGTAGTATACAGGGGAGCTCCTACGAGCAGTACTTC. It specifies CASSIQGSSYEQYF.

This sequence joins TRBV5-4 and TRBJ2-1; 8 nucleotides align to TRBD2. CDR3 length: 15 residues. The ends lost 2 bases at V and 8 bases at J; junction bases unmatched: 9. From germline, CDR1 is SGHNT and CDR2 YYREEE (reference sequence). CDR3 residues: CASSFEIAGTYEQFF. The CDR3 coding sequence is TGTGCCAGCAGCTTTGAGATAGCGGGGACCTATGAGCAGTTCTTC.

This chain connects TRBV27 to TRBJ2-7, with D perhaps matching TRBD2 (5 bases). V lost 8 bases to trimming and J lost 1 base, with 15 bases between them. Germline V gene data show CDR1 as MNHEY and CDR2 as SMNVEV (reference sequence). This CDR3 spans 14 amino acids. This CDR3 reads CASGLPSSSYEQYF. The CDR3 coding sequence is TGTGCCAGCGGACTTCCGTCCAGTTCCTACGAGCAGTACTTC.

DNA for the CDR3: TGTGCCAGCAGTGATGGCAGCTCAGAGGGTCAGCCCCAGCATTTT. Amino acid sequence: CASSDGSSEGQPQHF. The rearrangement uses TRBV2 and TRBJ1-5, with D uncertain. Per germline, CDR1 SNHLY and CDR2 FYNNEI. CDR3 length: 15 amino acids. Trimming removed 3 bases at V and 6 bases at J, with 15 bases between.

This chain links TRBV7-9 with TRBJ2-7, with 7 bases lining up with TRBD1. Per the germline V gene, CDR1 is SEHNR and CDR2 is FQNEAQ (reference sequence). Trimming at V came to 1 base and at J to 2 bases, leaving 8 bases not matched to a gene. The CDR3 is made up of 16 amino acids. The CDR3 region is CASSLGAAGGAYEQYF. CDR3 DNA sequence: TGTGCCAGCAGCTTAGGGGCCGCAGGGGGAGCCTACGAGCAGTACTTC. The complete variable domain, with remaining parts taken from reference TRBV7-9 and TRBJ2-7, reads DTGVSQNPRHKITKRGQNVTFRCDPISEHNRLYWYRQTLGQGPEFLTYFQNEAQLEKSRLLSDRFSAERPKGSFSTLEIQRTEQGDSAMYLCASSLGAAGGAYEQYFGPGTRLTVT.

This sequence joins TRBV5-5 and TRBJ1-2, with a tentative D call TRBD1 (6 bases). The V end was cut by 0 bases, the J end by 0 bases, with 18 bases between. CDR3 size: 18 residues. Germline CDR1 is SGHKS and CDR2 is YYEKEE (reference sequence). This chain's CDR3 is CASSLAGWSDRANYGYTF. As DNA, the CDR3 is TGTGCCAGCAGCTTGGCGGGTTGGTCGGACAGAGCTAACTATGGCTACACCTTC.

J is TRBJ2-7 and V is TRBV6-5, with TRBD2 matching over 12 bases. CDR1 is MNHEY, CDR2 SVGAGI, per germline. J was trimmed by 4 bases and V by 5 bases; bases with no gene match: 6. CDR3 length: 15 residues. The CDR3 DNA is TGTGCCAGCAGTGCCTCGACTAGCGGGAGTTACGAGCAGTACTTC. Its translation: CASSASTSGSYEQYF.

The chain has TRBV11-1 and TRBJ2-7; the D call may be TRBD1 or TRBD2 (5 bases each). CDR3 size: 13 residues. CDR1 and CDR2 from the germline V gene are SGHAT and FQDESV (reference sequence). Trimming took 1 base from V and 4 from J, leaving 8 bases between them. CDR3 in amino acids: CASSLGDGYEQYF. CDR3 coding DNA: TGTGCCAGCAGCTTAGGGGACGGGTACGAGCAGTACTTC.

The chain couples TRBV4-1 to TRBJ2-3; D is undetermined. Deletions cut 1 base from V and 5 bases from J, with 7 bases between. Per the germline V gene, CDR1 is MGHRA and CDR2 is YSYEKL. There are 13 residues in the CDR3. The CDR3 reads CASSQGWGDTQYF. DNA for the CDR3: TGCGCCAGCAGCCAAGGGTGGGGAGATACGCAGTATTTT.

In the case of this clone: Other DNA sequences in this specimen translate into the identical CDR3. The rearrangement links TRBV7-8 to TRBJ2-1; TRBD2 matches 9 bases. There are 16 residues in the CDR3. V was pared by 0 bases and J by 2 bases, with 2 bases of the junction left unmatched. CDR1 and CDR2 from the germline V gene are SGHVS and FQNEAQ. CDR3: CASSLALAGAYNEQFF. The CDR3 region has the DNA TGTGCCAGCAGCTTAGCTTTAGCGGGGGCCTACAATGAGCAGTTCTTC.

This sequence joins TRBV6-1 and TRBJ2-7, with no clear D. The CDR3 is 11 amino acids. V lost 5 bases, J lost 2 bases, and 4 bases lay in between. CDR1 and CDR2 (germline): MNHNS, SASEGT. The CDR3 DNA follows: TGTGCCAGCAGTCATACCTACGAGCAGTACTTC. Protein: CASSHTYEQYF.

The rearrangement uses TRBV11-2 and TRBJ1-4; 10 bases are shared with TRBD1. Germline V lookup: CDR1 SGHAT, CDR2 FQNNGV. The CDR3 runs 16 residues. V lost 1 base and J lost 8; bases outside the gene matches: 7. The chain's CDR3 is CASSLALGTGDEKLFF. CDR3 DNA sequence: TGTGCCAGCAGCTTAGCTTTGGGGACAGGGGACGAAAAACTGTTTTTT. Full variable domain (rest looked up from reference TRBV11-2 and TRBJ1-4): EAGVAQSPRYKIIEKRQSVAFWCNPISGHATLYWYQQILGQGPKLLIQFQNNGVVDDSQLPKDRFSAERLKGVDSTLKIQPAKLEDSAVYLCASSLALGTGDEKLFFGSGTQLSVL.

The chain combines TRBV7-2 with TRBJ2-5; 7 bases fit TRBD2. The CDR3 loop spans 17 amino acids. Germline trimming cut 4 bases from V and 3 bases from J; bases unmatched to any gene: 14. Germline CDR1 and CDR2: SGHTA and FQGNSA. The CDR3 DNA sequence: TGTGCCAGCAGCTCCCTATTTGAGCTAGCGGATAAAGAGACCCAGTACTTC. Amino acids: CASSSLFELADKETQYF.

The chain recombines TRBV6-5 with TRBJ1-1; D is perhaps TRBD1 (6 bases). In germline, CDR1 is MNHEY, CDR2 SVGAGI. V was cut by 4 bases and J by 1 base, with 10 bases left in between. This CDR3 is 14 amino acids long. CDR3 loop: CASSWTDRNTEAFF. CDR3 bases: TGTGCCAGCAGTTGGACGGACAGGAACACTGAAGCTTTCTTT.

The chain links TRBV7-8 to TRBJ2-1; 7 bases agree with TRBD2. V was clipped by 1 base and J by 8 bases; unmatched bases: 14. The CDR3 has 17 residues. CDR1 is SGHVS and CDR2 is FQNEAQ in the germline V gene. The CDR3 loop is CASSLDVWGEGQDEQFF. The CDR3 coding sequence is TGTGCCAGCAGCTTAGACGTTTGGGGGGAGGGTCAGGATGAGCAGTTCTTC.

This clone was counted once. The rearrangement joins TRBV30 to TRBJ2-7; D possibly corresponds to TRBD2 (6 bases). V shed 3 bases and J shed 2 bases, with 14 bases lying between them. Germline assignment: CDR1 GTSNPN and CDR2 SVGIG (reference sequence). The length of the CDR3 is 14 residues. The CDR3 bases are TGTGCCTGGAGCGCGGGGAGCGGTCCCTACGAGCAGTACTTC. Protein: CAWSAGSGPYEQYF.

V is TRBV19 and J is TRBJ2-1; D gene unclear. This CDR3 spans 11 amino acids. Trimming pared 5 bases from V and 8 bases from J, leaving 7 bases between. CDR1 and CDR2 (germline): LNHDA, SQIVND (reference sequence). DNA of the CDR3: TGTGCCAGTAGTCCAGGCTATGAGCAGTTCTTC. Translated, it gives CASSPGYEQFF.